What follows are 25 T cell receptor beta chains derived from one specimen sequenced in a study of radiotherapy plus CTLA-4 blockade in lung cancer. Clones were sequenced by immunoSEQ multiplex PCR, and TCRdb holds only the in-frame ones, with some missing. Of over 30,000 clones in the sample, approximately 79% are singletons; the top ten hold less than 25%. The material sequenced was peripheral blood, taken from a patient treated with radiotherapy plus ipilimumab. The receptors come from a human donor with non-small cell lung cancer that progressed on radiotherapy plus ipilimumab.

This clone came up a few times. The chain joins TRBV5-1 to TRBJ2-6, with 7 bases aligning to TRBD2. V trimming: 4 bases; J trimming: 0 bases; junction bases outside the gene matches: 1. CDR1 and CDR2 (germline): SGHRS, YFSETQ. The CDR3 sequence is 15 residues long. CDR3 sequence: CASSTGGSGANVLTF. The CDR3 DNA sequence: TGCGCCAGCAGCACGGGGGGCTCTGGGGCCAACGTCCTGACTTTC.

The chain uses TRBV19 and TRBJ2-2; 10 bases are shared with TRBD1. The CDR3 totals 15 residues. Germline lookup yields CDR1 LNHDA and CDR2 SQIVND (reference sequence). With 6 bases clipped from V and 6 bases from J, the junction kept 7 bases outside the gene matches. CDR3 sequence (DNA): TGTGCCAGTAGACAAGCAGACAGGGGGCCCGGGGAGCTGTTTTTT. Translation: CASRQADRGPGELFF.

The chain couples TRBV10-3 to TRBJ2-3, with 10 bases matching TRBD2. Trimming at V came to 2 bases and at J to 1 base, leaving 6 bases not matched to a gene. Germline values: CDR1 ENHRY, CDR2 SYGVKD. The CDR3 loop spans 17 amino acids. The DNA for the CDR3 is TGTGCCATCAGTGAGGCTAGCGGGGGCCACGGCACAGATACGCAGTATTTT. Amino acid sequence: CAISEASGGHGTDTQYF.

CDR3 loop: CASSRGDITGELFF. CDR3 nucleotides: TGTGCCAGCAGTCGCGGGGATATCACCGGGGAGCTGTTTTTT. The J gene is TRBJ2-2, the V gene TRBV27, with D possibly matching TRBD2 (6 bases). V lost 5 bases, J lost 4 bases, and 11 bases lay in between. The length of the CDR3 is 14 residues. Germline V lookup: CDR1 MNHEY, CDR2 SMNVEV (reference sequence).

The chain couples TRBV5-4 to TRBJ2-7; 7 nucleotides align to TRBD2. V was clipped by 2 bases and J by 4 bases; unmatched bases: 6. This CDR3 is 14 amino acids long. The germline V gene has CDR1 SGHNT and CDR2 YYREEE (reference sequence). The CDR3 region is CASSFGGRLYEQYF. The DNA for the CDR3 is TGTGCCAGCAGCTTCGGGGGGAGGCTTTACGAGCAGTACTTC.

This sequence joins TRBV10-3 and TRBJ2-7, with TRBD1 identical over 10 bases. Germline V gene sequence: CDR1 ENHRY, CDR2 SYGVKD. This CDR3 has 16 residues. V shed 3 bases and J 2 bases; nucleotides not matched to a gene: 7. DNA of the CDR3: TGTGCCATCAGTGACCAACGGACAGGGGGTACCTACGAGCAGTACTTC. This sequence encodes CAISDQRTGGTYEQYF.

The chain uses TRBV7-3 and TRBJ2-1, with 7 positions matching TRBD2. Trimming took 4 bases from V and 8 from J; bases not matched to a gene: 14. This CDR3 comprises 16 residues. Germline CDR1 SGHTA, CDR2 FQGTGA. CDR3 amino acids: CASSSVGAGVGDEQFF. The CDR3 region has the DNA TGTGCCAGCAGCTCCGTAGGGGCGGGGGTTGGGGATGAGCAGTTCTTC.

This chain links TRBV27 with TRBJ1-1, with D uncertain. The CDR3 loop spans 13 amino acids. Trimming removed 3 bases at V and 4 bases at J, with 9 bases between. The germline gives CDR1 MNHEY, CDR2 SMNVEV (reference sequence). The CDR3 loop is CASSFRRFTEAFF. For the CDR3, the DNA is TGTGCCAGCAGTTTCCGGAGATTCACTGAAGCTTTCTTT.

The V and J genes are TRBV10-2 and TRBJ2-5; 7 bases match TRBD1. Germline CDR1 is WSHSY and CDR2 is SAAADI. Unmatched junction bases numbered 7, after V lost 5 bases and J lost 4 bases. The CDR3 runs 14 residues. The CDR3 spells CASSPTGTLETQYF. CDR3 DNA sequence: TGCGCCAGCAGTCCGACAGGGACGCTAGAGACCCAGTACTTC.

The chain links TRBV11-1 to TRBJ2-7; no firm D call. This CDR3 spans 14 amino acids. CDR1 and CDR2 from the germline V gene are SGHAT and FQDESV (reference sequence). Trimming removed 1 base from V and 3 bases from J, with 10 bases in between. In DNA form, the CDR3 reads TGTGCCAGCAGCTTAGACAGCACCTTCTACGAGCAGTACTTC. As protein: CASSLDSTFYEQYF. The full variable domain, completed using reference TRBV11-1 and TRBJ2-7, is EAEVAQSPRYKITEKSQAVAFWCDPISGHATLYWYRQILGQGPELLVQFQDESVVDDSQLPKDRFSAERLKGVDSTLKIQPAELGDSAMYLCASSLDSTFYEQYFGPGTRLTVT.

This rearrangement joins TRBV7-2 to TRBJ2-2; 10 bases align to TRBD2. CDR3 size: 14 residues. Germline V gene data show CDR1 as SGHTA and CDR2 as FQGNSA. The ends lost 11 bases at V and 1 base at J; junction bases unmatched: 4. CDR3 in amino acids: CAAKREGNTGELFF. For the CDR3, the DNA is TGTGCCGCTAAGCGGGAGGGGAACACCGGGGAGCTGTTTTTT.

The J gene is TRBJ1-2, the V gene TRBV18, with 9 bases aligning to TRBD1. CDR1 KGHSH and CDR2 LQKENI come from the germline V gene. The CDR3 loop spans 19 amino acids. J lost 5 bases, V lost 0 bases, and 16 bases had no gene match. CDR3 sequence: CASSPPTGQGPTPRYGYTF. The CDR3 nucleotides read TGTGCCAGCTCACCACCGACGGGACAGGGACCTACCCCCAGATATGGCTACACCTTC.

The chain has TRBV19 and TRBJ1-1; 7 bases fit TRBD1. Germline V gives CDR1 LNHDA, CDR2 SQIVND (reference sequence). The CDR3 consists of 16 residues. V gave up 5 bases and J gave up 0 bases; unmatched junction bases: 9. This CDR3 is CASSAPGQDLNTEAFF. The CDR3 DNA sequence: TGTGCCAGTAGTGCCCCAGGACAGGACTTGAACACTGAAGCTTTCTTT.

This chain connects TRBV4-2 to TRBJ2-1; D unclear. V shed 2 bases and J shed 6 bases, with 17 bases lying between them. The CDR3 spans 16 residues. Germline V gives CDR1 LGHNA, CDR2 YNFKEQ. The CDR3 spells CASSQLSRGSFNEQFF. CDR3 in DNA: TGTGCCAGCAGCCAACTATCCCGTGGTAGTTTCAATGAGCAGTTCTTC.

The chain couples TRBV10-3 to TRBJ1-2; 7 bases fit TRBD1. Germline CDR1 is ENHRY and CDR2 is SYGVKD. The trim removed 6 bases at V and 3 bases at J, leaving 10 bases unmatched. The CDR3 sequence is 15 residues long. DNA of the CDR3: TGTGCCATCAGGCCGTCTGGGACAGCAGACTATGGCTACACCTTC. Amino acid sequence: CAIRPSGTADYGYTF.

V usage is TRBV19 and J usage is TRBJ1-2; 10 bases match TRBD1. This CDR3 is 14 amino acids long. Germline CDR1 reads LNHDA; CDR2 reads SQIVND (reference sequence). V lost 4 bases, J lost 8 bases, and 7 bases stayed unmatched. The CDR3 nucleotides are TGTGCCAGTAGTACGGGACAGGGGCTGGGGGGCTACACCTTC. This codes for CASSTGQGLGGYTF.

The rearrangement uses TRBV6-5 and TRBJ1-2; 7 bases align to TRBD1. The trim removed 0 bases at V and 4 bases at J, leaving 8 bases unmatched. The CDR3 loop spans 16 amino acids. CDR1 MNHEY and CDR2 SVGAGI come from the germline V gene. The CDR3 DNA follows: TGTGCCAGCAGTTACTCTGGACAGGTCGTGGGCTATGGCTACACCTTC. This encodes CASSYSGQVVGYGYTF.

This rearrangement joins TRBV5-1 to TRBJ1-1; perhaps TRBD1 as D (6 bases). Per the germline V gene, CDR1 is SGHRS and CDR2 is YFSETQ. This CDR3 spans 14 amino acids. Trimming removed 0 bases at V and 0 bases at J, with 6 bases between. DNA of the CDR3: TGCGCCAGCAGCTTGGGGACAGTGAACACTGAAGCTTTCTTT. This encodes CASSLGTVNTEAFF.

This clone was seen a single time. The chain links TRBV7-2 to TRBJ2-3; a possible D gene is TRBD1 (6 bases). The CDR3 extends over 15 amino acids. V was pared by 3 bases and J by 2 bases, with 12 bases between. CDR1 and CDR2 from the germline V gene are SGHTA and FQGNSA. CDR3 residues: CASSFDRTYTDTQYF. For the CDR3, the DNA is TGTGCCAGCAGCTTTGACAGGACCTACACAGATACGCAGTATTTT.

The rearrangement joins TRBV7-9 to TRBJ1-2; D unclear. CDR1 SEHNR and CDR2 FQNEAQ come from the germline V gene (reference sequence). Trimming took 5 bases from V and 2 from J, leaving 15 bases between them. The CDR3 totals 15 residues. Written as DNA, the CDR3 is TGTGCCAGCAGCCAGATCTTGGCGGGAAACTATGGCTACACCTTC. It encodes CASSQILAGNYGYTF.

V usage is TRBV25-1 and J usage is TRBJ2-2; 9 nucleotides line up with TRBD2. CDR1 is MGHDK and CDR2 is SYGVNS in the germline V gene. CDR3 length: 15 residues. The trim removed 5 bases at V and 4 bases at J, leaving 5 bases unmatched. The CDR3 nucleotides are TGTGCCAGCAGTCGGGCGGGGGGGCGCACCGGGGAGCTGTTTTTT. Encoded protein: CASSRAGGRTGELFF.

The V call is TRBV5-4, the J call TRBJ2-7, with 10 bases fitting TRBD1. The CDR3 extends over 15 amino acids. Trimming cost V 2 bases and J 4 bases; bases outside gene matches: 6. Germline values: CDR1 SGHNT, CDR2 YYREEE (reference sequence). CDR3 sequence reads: CASSLRQGAGYEQYF. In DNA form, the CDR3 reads TGTGCCAGCAGCTTAAGACAGGGGGCCGGGTACGAGCAGTACTTC.

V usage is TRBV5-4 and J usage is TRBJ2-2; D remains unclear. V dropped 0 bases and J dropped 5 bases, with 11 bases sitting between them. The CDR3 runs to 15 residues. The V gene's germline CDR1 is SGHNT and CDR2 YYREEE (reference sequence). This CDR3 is CASSLALSITGELFF. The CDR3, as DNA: TGTGCCAGCAGCTTGGCCCTATCTATTACCGGGGAGCTGTTTTTT.

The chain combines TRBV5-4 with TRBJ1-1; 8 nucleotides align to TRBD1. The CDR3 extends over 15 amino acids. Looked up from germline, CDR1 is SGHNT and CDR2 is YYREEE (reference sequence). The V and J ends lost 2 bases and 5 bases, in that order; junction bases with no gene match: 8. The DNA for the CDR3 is TGTGCCAGCAGCTTAACAGGGGGGTTGGGTACTGAAGCTTTCTTT. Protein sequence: CASSLTGGLGTEAFF.

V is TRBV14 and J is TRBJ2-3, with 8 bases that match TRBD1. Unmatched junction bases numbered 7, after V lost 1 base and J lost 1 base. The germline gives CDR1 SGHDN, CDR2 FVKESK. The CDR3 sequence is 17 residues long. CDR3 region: CASSQGRETGGTDTQYF. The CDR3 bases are TGTGCCAGCAGCCAAGGACGGGAGACAGGGGGCACAGATACGCAGTATTTT.